The sequence of this T cell receptor beta chain was determined in a study of control samples from healthy donors and cancer patients. The data were produced by immunoSEQ multiplex PCR, yet TCRdb's version contains in-frame clones alone and is incomplete. The data hold 110,000 to 150,000 clones, with about nine tenths observed a single time. Trimming pared 5 bases from V and 5 bases from J, leaving 10 bases between. CDR3 length equals 12 residues. The germline V gene has CDR1 SQVTM and CDR2 ANQGSEA. What was sequenced was blood. The V gene is TRBV29-1, the J gene TRBJ1-5, with D unresolved. The TCR comes from a woman in her 30s in good health. The DNA for the CDR3 is TGCAGCGTTTCGCAGGCAGATCAGCCCCAGCATTTT. Protein: CSVSQADQPQHF.